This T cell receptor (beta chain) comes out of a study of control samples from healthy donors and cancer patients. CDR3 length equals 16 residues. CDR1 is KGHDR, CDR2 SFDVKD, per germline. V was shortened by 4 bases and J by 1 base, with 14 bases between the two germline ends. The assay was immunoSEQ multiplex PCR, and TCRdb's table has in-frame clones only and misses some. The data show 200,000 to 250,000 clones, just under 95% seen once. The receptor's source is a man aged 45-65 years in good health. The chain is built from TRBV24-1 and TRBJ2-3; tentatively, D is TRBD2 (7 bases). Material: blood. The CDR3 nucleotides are TGTGCCACCAGTGACCCGAGGGGGGGGCGCACAGATACGCAGTATTTT. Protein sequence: CATSDPRGGRTDTQYF.